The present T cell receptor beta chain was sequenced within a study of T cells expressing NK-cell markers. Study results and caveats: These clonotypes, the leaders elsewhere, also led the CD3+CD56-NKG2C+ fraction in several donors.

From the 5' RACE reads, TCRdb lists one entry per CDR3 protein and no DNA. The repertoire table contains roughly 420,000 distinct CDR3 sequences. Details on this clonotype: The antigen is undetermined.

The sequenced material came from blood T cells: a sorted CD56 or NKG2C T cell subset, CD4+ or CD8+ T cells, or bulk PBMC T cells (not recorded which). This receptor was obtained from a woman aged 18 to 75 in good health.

This chain's CDR3 is CASSLLPDKEQYF. The chain combines TRBV27 with TRBJ2-7; TCRdb indicates TRBD1, and absent DNA this call remains unverified. The CDR3 is made up of 13 amino acids. Germline CDR1 and CDR2: MNHEY and SMNVEV (reference sequence).